What follows are 18 T cell receptor beta chains derived from one specimen sequenced in a study of metastatic and nonmetastatic thyroid tumors (dated by TCRdb to 2020 to 2022). No patient had received any treatment before thyroid surgery. The library relied on PCR. Sequencing was performed on an Illumina HiSeq 4000. The raw public reads went through TCRdb reprocessing: fastp at Q25, MiXCR clone calling, in-frame beta chains kept. The sample table holds several thousand clones, of which about a third were seen once. The ten largest account for 10% to 15% of the sample. Sequences were obtained from adjacent normal tissue. Receptors were obtained from a female donor with papillary thyroid cancer or a benign thyroid nodule (not recorded which). Some clones in this sample may be carry-over from other donors' samples.

The chain carries TRBV11-2 and TRBJ2-3, with D possibly being TRBD2 (5 bases). CDR3 size: 14 residues. V lost 3 bases and J lost 8, with 15 bases in between. The germline gives CDR1 SGHAT, CDR2 FQNNGV. CDR3 residues: CASSFSELRGTQYF. CDR3 nucleotides: TGTGCCAGCAGCTTCTCTGAGTTACGGGGTACGCAGTATTTT.

The chain uses TRBV24-1 and TRBJ1-5, with unresolved D. The germline CDR1 and CDR2 sequences are KGHDR and SFDVKD. Trimming cost V 8 bases and J 6 bases, with 10 bases left between them. The CDR3 extends over 12 amino acids. The CDR3 coding sequence is TGTGCCACCAAGGCGGAGGGTCAGCCCCAGCATTTT. Its translation is CATKAEGQPQHF.

This chain uses TRBV11-2 with TRBJ2-7, with a tentative D call TRBD2 (7 bases). CDR1 is SGHAT and CDR2 is FQNNGV in the germline V gene. There are 16 residues in the CDR3. V shed 5 bases and J shed 8 bases, with 25 bases lying between them. The CDR3 DNA is TGTGCCAGCAGCCCAGGGGACTATTCGTTCCCCGGGAAGCAGTACTTC. Translation: CASSPGDYSFPGKQYF. Supplemented by reference TRBV11-2 and TRBJ2-7, the full variable domain reads EAGVAQSPRYKIIEKRQSVAFWCNPISGHATLYWYQQILGQGPKLLIQFQNNGVVDDSQLPKDRFSAERLKGVDSTLKIQPAKLEDSAVYLCASSPGDYSFPGKQYFGPGTRLTVT.

V usage is TRBV12-3 or TRBV12-4 and J usage is TRBJ2-7; D remains unclear. V gave up 4 bases and J gave up 0 bases, with 4 bases separating them. The CDR3 extends over 12 amino acids. The CDR3 region has the DNA TGTGCCAGCAGTTACTTCTCCTACGAGCAGTACTTC. Amino acid sequence: CASSYFSYEQYF.

This chain connects TRBV15 to TRBJ2-3; TRBD2 matches 9 bases. The trim removed 0 bases at V and 4 bases at J, leaving 2 bases unmatched. CDR3 length equals 15 residues. Germline values: CDR1 LNHNV, CDR2 YYDKDF (reference sequence). CDR3 sequence reads: CATSREIAGADTQYF. For the CDR3, the DNA is TGTGCCACCAGCAGAGAAATAGCGGGAGCAGATACGCAGTATTTT.

This clone was seen more than once but under ten times. The gene calls are TRBV3-1 and TRBJ2-7, with 7 bases that match TRBD1. Trimming at V came to 2 bases and at J to 0 bases, leaving 7 bases not matched to a gene. Germline V gives CDR1 LGHDT, CDR2 YNNKEL (reference sequence). The CDR3 is made up of 16 amino acids. CDR3 protein: CASSQHRGDYSYEQYF. The CDR3 bases are TGTGCCAGCAGCCAACACAGGGGAGATTACTCCTACGAGCAGTACTTC.

Remarks on this clone: Other DNA sequences from this sample encode an identical CDR3 as well. The CDR3 nucleotides are TGTGCCAGCAGCTTAGCGCCAGGGCGAACCTACGAGCAGTACTTC. This gives the protein CASSLAPGRTYEQYF. This chain joins TRBV7-8 and TRBJ2-7; tentative D call: TRBD1 (5 bases). Trimming left V 0 bases short and J 2 bases short, with 11 bases between. The CDR3 runs to 15 residues. Germline V gene data show CDR1 as SGHVS and CDR2 as FQNEAQ.

This clone turned up a few times. The chain employs TRBV12-3 or TRBV12-4 and TRBJ2-7; 8 bases line up with TRBD1. The CDR3 spans 12 residues. V shed 5 bases, J shed 6 bases, and the junction held 3 bases outside the gene matches. This CDR3 is CASSPTGGEQYF. For the CDR3, the DNA is TGTGCCAGCAGTCCTACAGGGGGCGAGCAGTACTTC.

This chain connects TRBV7-2 to TRBJ2-7; 9 bases map to TRBD1. The CDR3 is 13 amino acids. Per the germline V gene, CDR1 is SGHTA and CDR2 is FQGNSA. After removal of 4 bases from V and 10 bases from J, the junction contained 8 bases not matched to a gene. The CDR3 nucleotides read TGTGCCAGCAGCTCAACACAGGGGGCCCTACAGTACTTC. It translates to CASSSTQGALQYF.

By share of the sample, this clone is large. The chain carries TRBV5-1 and TRBJ1-2, with TRBD1 matching 9 bases. Germline assignment: CDR1 SGHRS and CDR2 YFSETQ. V trimming: 3 bases; J trimming: 7 bases; junction bases outside the gene matches: 7. The length of the CDR3 is 14 residues. CDR3 sequence: CASSSGQGLGGYTF. CDR3 nucleotide sequence: TGCGCCAGCAGCTCGGGACAGGGTTTAGGTGGCTACACCTTC.

CDR3 sequence reads: CASSLRWDYTEAFF. The CDR3 DNA follows: TGTGCCAGCAGCTTGAGATGGGACTACACTGAAGCTTTCTTT. The chain joins TRBV7-2 to TRBJ1-1; D is possibly TRBD1 (5 bases). V lost 3 bases and J 3 bases, leaving 11 bases between the germline ends. The CDR3 sequence is 14 residues long. The germline CDR1 and CDR2 sequences are SGHTA and FQGNSA. The variable domain in full, completed from reference TRBV7-2 and TRBJ1-1, reads GAGVSQSPSNKVTEKGKDVELRCDPISGHTALYWYRQSLGQGLEFLIYFQGNSAPDKSGLPSDRFSAERTGGSVSTLTIQRTQQEDSAVYLCASSLRWDYTEAFFGQGTRLTVV.

This clone was seen a handful of times. The rearrangement joins TRBV6-2 or TRBV6-3 to TRBJ2-7; D not certain. The germline V gene encodes CDR1 MNHEY and CDR2 SVGEGT. Trimming stripped 5 bases from V and 1 base from J, with 15 bases between. The CDR3 sequence is 15 residues long. CDR3 bases: TGTGCCAGCAGTCCCCCGGGCCAACGATCCTACGAGCAGTACTTC. Residues: CASSPPGQRSYEQYF.

At least ten counts were recorded for this clone. The CDR3, as DNA: TGTGCCAGCAGTTTAGGGCAGGGGAAGGCCTACGAGCAGTACTTC. It yields the protein CASSLGQGKAYEQYF. The rearrangement uses TRBV27 and TRBJ2-7, with a tentative D call TRBD1 (6 bases). This CDR3 spans 15 amino acids. CDR1 is MNHEY and CDR2 is SMNVEV in the germline V gene (reference sequence). The V end lost 2 bases, the J end lost 2 bases, and 13 bases lay between the germline ends.

This sequence joins TRBV20-1 and TRBJ2-7; D unresolved. CDR1 is DFQATT, CDR2 SNEGSKA, per germline (reference sequence). Trimming shortened V by 6 bases and J by 0 bases, and 18 bases separated the two germline ends. The CDR3 contains 15 residues. DNA of the CDR3: TGCAGTGCAACGGCGGTGGAGCGTCTCTCCTACGAGCAGTACTTC. Its translation is CSATAVERLSYEQYF.

This clone counts as large (0.1 to 1%). V usage is TRBV4-1 and J usage is TRBJ1-5; D gene ambiguous. Trimming pared 0 bases from V and 6 bases from J, leaving 12 bases between. This CDR3 region has 15 residues. Looked up from germline, CDR1 is MGHRA and CDR2 is YSYEKL. CDR3 sequence: CASSQDQAAGQPQHF. The CDR3 coding sequence is TGCGCCAGCAGCCAAGATCAGGCGGCCGGTCAGCCCCAGCATTTT.

Only a few counts were recorded for this clone. The chain links TRBV6-1 to TRBJ1-2, with 8 bases matching TRBD1. The CDR3 contains 13 residues. The ends lost 10 bases at V and 0 bases at J; junction bases unmatched: 4. CDR1 and CDR2 (germline): MNHNS, SASEGT. The CDR3 DNA reads TGTGCCACTGGACAGGGTCCTAACTATGGCTACACCTTC. Protein: CATGQGPNYGYTF.

The rearrangement links TRBV20-1 to TRBJ1-2, with 7 bases lining up with TRBD1. CDR3 length equals 12 residues. Germline V gives CDR1 DFQATT, CDR2 SNEGSKA (reference sequence). After removal of 1 base from V and 8 bases from J, the junction contained 4 bases not matched to a gene. The CDR3 nucleotides are TGCAGTGCTAGAGGACAGGGAGAGGGCTACACCTTC. Encoded protein: CSARGQGEGYTF.

This clone was counted only a few times. The gene calls are TRBV28 and TRBJ2-1; 8 nucleotides line up with TRBD2. CDR3 size: 16 residues. CDR1 and CDR2 (germline): MDHEN, SYDVKM. With 5 bases clipped from V and 10 bases from J, the junction kept 16 bases outside the gene matches. CDR3: CASSLQLAVVPMEQFF. CDR3 bases: TGTGCCAGCAGTCTCCAACTAGCGGTCGTACCGATGGAGCAGTTCTTC. The variable domain in full, completed from reference TRBV28 and TRBJ2-1, reads DVKVTQSSRYLVKRTGEKVFLECVQDMDHENMFWYRQDPGLGLRLIYFSYDVKMKEKGDIPEGYSVSREKKERFSLILESASTNQTSMYLCASSLQLAVVPMEQFFGPGTRLTVL.